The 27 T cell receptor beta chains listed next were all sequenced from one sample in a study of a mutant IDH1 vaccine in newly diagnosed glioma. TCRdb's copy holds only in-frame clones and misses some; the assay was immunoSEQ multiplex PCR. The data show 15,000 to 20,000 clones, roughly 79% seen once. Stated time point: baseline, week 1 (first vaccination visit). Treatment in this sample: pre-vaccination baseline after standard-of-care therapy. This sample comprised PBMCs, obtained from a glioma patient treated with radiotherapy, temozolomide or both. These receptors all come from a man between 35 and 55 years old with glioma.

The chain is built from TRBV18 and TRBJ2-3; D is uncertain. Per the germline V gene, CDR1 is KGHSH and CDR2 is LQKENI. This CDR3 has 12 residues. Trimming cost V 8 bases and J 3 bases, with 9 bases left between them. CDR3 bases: TGTGCCAGCACCTATCTTACAGATACGCAGTATTTT. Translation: CASTYLTDTQYF.

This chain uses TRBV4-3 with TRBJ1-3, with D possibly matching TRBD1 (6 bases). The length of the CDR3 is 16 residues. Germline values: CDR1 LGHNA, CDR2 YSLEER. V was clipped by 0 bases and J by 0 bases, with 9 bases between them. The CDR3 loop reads CASSQDADSSGNTIYF. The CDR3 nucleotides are TGCGCCAGCAGCCAAGATGCGGACAGCTCTGGAAACACCATATATTTT.

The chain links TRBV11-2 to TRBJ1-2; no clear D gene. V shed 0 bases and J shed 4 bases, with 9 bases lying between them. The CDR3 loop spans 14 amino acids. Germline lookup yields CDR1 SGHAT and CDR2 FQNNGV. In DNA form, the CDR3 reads TGTGCCAGCAGCTTAGAGGCTGGTCCCTATGGCTACACCTTC. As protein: CASSLEAGPYGYTF.

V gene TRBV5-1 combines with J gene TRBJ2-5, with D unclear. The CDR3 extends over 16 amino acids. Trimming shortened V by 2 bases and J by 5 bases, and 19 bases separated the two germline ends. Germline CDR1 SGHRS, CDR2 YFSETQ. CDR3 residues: CASSFNPPPGGETQYF. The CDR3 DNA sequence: TGCGCCAGCAGCTTCAATCCCCCTCCGGGTGGGGAGACCCAGTACTTC. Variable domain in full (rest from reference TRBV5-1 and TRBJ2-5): KAGVTQTPRYLIKTRGQQVTLSCSPISGHRSVSWYQQTPGQGLQFLFEYFSETQRNKGNFPGRFSGRQFSNSRSEMNVSTLELGDSALYLCASSFNPPPGGETQYFGPGTRLLVL.

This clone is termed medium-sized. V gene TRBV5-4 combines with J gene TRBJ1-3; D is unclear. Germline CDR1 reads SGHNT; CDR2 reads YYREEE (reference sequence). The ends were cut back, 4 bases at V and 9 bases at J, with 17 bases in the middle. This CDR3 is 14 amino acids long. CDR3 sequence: CASSPEPRRPTIYF. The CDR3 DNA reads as TGTGCCAGCAGCCCGGAACCCAGACGCCCCACCATATATTTT.

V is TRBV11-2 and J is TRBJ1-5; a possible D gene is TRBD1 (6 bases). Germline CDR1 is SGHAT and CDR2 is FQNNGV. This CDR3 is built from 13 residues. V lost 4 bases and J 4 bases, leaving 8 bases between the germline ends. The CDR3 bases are TGTGCCAGCAGCTACAGGGAGAATCAGCCCCAGCATTTT. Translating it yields CASSYRENQPQHF.

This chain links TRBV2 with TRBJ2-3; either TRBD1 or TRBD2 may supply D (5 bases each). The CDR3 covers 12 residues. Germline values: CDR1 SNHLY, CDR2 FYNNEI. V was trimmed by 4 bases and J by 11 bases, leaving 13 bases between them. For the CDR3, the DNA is TGTGCCAGCAGTGTTGGGAGTAGGGGGCAGTATTTT. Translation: CASSVGSRGQYF.

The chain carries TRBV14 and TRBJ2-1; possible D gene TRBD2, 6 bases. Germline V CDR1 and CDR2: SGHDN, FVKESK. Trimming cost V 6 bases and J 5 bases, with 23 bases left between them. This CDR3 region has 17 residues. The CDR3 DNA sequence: TGTGCCAGCAGTAAGGGACTTGCCTCCGGGGTCCACAATGAGCAGTTCTTC. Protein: CASSKGLASGVHNEQFF.

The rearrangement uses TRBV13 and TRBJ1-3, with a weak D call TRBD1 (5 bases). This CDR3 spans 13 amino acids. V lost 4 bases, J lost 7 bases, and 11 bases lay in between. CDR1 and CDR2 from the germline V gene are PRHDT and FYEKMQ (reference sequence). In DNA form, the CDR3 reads TGTGCCAGCAGCTCGGGACGGTGGAACACCATATATTTT. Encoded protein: CASSSGRWNTIYF.

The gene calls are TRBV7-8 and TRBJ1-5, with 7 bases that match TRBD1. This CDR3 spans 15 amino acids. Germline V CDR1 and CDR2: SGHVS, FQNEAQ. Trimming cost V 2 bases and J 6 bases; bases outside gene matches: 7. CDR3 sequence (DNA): TGTGCCAGCAGCTTACGCCAGGGGGTGGCTCAGCCCCAGCATTTT. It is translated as CASSLRQGVAQPQHF.

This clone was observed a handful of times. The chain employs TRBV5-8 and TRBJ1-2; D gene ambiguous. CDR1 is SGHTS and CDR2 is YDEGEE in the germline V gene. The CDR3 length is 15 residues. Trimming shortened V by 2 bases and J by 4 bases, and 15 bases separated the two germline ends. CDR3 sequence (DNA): TGTGCCAGCAGCTTCTACGACTTGCGTGGCTATGGCTACACCTTC. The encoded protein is CASSFYDLRGYGYTF. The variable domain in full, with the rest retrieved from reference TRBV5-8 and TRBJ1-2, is EAGVTQSPTHLIKTRGQQATLRCSPISGHTSVYWYQQALGLGLQFLLWYDEGEERNRGNFPPRFSGRQFPNYSSELNVNALELEDSALYLCASSFYDLRGYGYTFGSGTRLTVV.

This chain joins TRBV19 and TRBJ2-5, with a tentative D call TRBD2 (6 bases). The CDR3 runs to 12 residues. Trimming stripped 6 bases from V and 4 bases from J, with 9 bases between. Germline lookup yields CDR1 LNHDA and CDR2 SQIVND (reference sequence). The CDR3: CASRQAGETQYF. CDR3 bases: TGTGCCAGTAGGCAAGCGGGAGAGACCCAGTACTTC.

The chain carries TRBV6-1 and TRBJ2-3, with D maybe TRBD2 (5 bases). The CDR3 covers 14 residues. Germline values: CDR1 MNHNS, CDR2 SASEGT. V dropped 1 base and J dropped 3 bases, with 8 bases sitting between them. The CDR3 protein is CASSEVGITDTQYF. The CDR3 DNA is TGTGCCAGCAGTGAAGTCGGGATTACAGATACGCAGTATTTT.

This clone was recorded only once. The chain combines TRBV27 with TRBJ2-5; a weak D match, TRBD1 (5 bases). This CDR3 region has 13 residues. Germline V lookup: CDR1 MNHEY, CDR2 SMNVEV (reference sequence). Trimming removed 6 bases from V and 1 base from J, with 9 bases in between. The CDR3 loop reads CASRGHLQETQYF. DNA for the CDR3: TGTGCCAGCAGAGGACACCTCCAAGAGACCCAGTACTTC.

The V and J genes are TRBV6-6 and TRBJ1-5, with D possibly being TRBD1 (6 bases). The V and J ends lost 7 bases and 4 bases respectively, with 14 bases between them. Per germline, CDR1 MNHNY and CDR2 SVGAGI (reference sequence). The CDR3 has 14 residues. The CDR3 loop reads CASKEGGANQPQHF. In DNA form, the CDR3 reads TGTGCCAGCAAGGAGGGGGGCGCGAATCAGCCCCAGCATTTT.

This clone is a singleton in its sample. The CDR3 DNA reads TGTGCCAGTAGGGATGGGGGGAGGAATGAGCAGTTCTTC. The encoded protein is CASRDGGRNEQFF. The gene calls are TRBV19 and TRBJ2-1, with a tentative D call TRBD2 (6 bases). The CDR3 extends over 13 amino acids. The germline CDR1 and CDR2 sequences are LNHDA and SQIVND (reference sequence). Trimming removed 6 bases from V and 7 bases from J, with 13 bases in between.

This CDR3 reads CASSFFGVNTEAFF. The DNA of the CDR3 is TGCGCCAGCAGCTTCTTTGGGGTGAACACTGAAGCTTTCTTT. The genes are TRBV5-1 and TRBJ1-1; D call uncertain. V was trimmed by 2 bases and J by 0 bases, leaving 8 bases between them. The CDR3 is 14 residues long. Per the germline V gene, CDR1 is SGHRS and CDR2 is YFSETQ.

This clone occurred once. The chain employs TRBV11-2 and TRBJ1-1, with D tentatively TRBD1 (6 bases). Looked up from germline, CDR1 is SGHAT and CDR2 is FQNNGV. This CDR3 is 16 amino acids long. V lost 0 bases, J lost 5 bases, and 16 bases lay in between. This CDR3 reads CASSLDWGARRTEAFF. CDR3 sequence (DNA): TGTGCCAGCAGCTTAGATTGGGGGGCCCGGCGGACTGAAGCTTTCTTT.

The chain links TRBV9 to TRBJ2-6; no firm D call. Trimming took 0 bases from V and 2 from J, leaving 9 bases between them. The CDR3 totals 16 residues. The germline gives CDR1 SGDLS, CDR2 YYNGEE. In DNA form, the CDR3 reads TGTGCCAGCAGCGTAGCTGGCAGAACTGGGGCCAACGTCCTGACTTTC. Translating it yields CASSVAGRTGANVLTF.

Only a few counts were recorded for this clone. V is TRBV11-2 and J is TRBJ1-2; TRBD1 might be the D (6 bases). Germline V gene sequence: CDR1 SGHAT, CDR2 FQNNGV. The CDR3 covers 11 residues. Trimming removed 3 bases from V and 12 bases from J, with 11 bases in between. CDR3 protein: CASSLDSVDTF. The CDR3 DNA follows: TGTGCCAGCAGCTTGGACAGCGTTGACACCTTC.

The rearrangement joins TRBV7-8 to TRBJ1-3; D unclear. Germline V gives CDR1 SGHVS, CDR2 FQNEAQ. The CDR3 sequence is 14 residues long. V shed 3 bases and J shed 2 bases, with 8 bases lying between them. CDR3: CASSFYTPGNTIYF. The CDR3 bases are TGTGCCAGCAGCTTTTATACCCCTGGAAACACCATATATTTT.

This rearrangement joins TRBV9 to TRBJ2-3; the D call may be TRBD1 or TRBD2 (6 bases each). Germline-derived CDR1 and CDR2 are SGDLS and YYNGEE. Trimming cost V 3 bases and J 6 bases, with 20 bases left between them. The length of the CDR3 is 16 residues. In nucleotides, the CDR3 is TGTGCCAGCAGCGGAGGGGACGGGGGACACCAGGATACGCAGTATTTT. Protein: CASSGGDGGHQDTQYF.

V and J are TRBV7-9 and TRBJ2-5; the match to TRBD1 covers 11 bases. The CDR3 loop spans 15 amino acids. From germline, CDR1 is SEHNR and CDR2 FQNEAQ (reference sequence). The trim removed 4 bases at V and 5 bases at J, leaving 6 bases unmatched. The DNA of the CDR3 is TGTGCCAGCAGCTGGGACAGGGGGGCGTGGGAGACCCAGTACTTC. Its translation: CASSWDRGAWETQYF. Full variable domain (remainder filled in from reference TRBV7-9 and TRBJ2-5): DTGVSQNPRHKITKRGQNVTFRCDPISEHNRLYWYRQTLGQGPEFLTYFQNEAQLEKSRLLSDRFSAERPKGSFSTLEIQRTEQGDSAMYLCASSWDRGAWETQYFGPGTRLLVL.

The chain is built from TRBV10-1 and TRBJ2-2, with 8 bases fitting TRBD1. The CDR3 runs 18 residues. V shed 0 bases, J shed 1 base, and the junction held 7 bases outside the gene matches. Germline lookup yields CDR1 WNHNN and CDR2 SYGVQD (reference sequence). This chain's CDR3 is CASSESSWTGRNTGELFF. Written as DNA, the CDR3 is TGCGCCAGCAGTGAGTCCTCCTGGACAGGGCGGAACACCGGGGAGCTGTTTTTT.

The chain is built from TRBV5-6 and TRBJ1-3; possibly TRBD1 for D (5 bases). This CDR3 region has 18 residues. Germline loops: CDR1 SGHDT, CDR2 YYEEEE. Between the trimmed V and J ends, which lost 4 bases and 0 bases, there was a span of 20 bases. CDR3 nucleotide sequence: TGTGCCAGCAGCACCTACAGGTTAGGGACTCCCTCTGGAAACACCATATATTTT. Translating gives CASSTYRLGTPSGNTIYF.

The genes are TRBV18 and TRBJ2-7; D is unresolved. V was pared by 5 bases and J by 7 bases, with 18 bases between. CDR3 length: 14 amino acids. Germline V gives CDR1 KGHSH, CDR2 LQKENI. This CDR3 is CASSARVWTWEQYV. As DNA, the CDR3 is TGTGCCAGCTCAGCCCGGGTATGGACCTGGGAGCAGTACGTC.

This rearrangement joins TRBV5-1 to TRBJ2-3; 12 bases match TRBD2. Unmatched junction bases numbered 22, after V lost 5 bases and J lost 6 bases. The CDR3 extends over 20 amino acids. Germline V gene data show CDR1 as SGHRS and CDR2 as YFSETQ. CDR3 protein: CASRFLHPLASGRATDTQYF. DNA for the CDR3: TGCGCCAGCAGATTCTTACACCCGCTTGCTAGCGGGAGGGCCACGGATACGCAGTATTTT.